The sequence of this T cell receptor beta chain was determined in a study of vaccination and CD4 T cells after COVID-19 (dated by TCRdb to between 2022 and 2023). Study-level background: In the convalescent cohort there were six males and four females, among whom were two Hispanic individuals, seven Caucasians, two Asians and one multiracial person. In nine to eleven COVID-19 convalescent patients and 4 infection-naive healthy vaccine recipients, researchers compared the spike-specific CD4+ TCR repertoire from before mRNA vaccination with the repertoire from after. The time from the second vaccine dose to post-vaccine blood sampling had a median of around 72 days and ranged from about 14 to 241 days. Control cultures used a CEFX viral epitope pool as positive control, an HIV-1 Nef peptide pool as negative control, or no peptide. Culture stimuli were overlapping spike peptide pools from SARS-CoV-2 and from the common cold coronaviruses HCoV-NL63, HCoV-OC43 and HCoV-229E. Post-COVID blood samples from convalescent patients were collected a median of around 110 days after diagnosis, with a range of roughly 30 to 161 days. Participants received two doses of either the Pfizer-BioNTech BNT162b2 vaccine (n=8) or the Moderna mRNA-1273 vaccine (n=2).

A remark on this clonotype: This clone's antigen is unknown. There are no base qualities to consult, and no much larger clone falls within one base.

The library was produced with PCR. DNA from cultured CD4+ T cells underwent TCR sequencing with the Oncomine TCR Beta short-read assay at the Johns Hopkins FTIC core. The QIAamp micro DNA kit was used to extract genomic DNA from the cultured CD4+ T cells. The Oncomine TCR Beta libraries from cultured CD4+ T cells were pooled using unique dual indexes and then sequenced on an Illumina iSeq 100. Concerning the study's data processing: Non-productive sequences were removed, and CDR3s that did not start with C, did not end with F or W, or were shorter than 7 amino acids were discarded. The MANAFEST web application was used to identify antigen-specific clonotypes by comparing peptide-stimulated wells against reference wells and other culture wells. Positive clones required FDR below 0.05, an odds ratio above 5, and productive frequency above 0.1% in at least two of three replicate wells. Clonotypes that were significantly expanded in both SARS-CoV-2 spike wells and at least one common cold coronavirus spike condition were defined as cross-reactive. CDR3 homology was assessed with Levenshtein distances (stringdist) and unrooted phylogenetic trees (ape) in R version 3.6.1. TCRdb ran its own pipeline on the public reads, namely fastp trimming at Q25 and MiXCR clone calling, and kept in-frame beta chains. CDR3 protein duplicates are merged, each entry listing the most common genes and DNA. In this record, the V and J calls reflect TCRdb's handling and not the investigators' own analysis. The sample table contains 20,000 to 30,000 distinct CDR3 sequences; only one count was recorded for around 67% of them. Roughly 21% of the sample is held by the ten biggest clonotypes.

CDR1 and CDR2 are read off the germline V gene (reference sequence) as LNHDA and SQIVND. Trimming costs V 1 base and J 4 bases, and their ends lie 8 bases apart. Including cysteine and phenylalanine, the CDR3 has 14 amino acids. The sequence is cut down to CDR3 DNA, 42 bases in frame from base 1. The paper's findings and limits, for the study overall: Of the vaccine-specific clones in convalescent patients, 304 of 307, or nearly all, reacted only to SARS-CoV-2 spike and did not cross-react with common cold coronaviruses. An increase in the median number of SARS-CoV-2-reactive clonotypes from 21 after infection to 38 after vaccination was observed, but the change was not found to be significant. Among convalescent patients, a median about 90% of the SARS-CoV-2-reactive clones seen after vaccination appeared only after vaccination, which suggests priming specific to the vaccine. The number of convalescent patients in the study was relatively small, and the study did not examine early timepoints following natural infection.

This specimen's treatment or condition label, per the study, means: roughly 10-day PBMC culture with coronavirus spike peptide pools or control peptides (ViraFEST assay). The ViraFEST assay was used in the study, in which antigen-specific T cells were expanded with peptide pools and expanded clonotypes were subsequently identified by TCR sequencing. Healthy vaccine recipients had no prior SARS-CoV-2 infection, confirmed by negative nucleocapsid antibody tests before and after vaccination. Each well held two million PBMCs cultured with around 10 ug/ml peptide pools in IMDM containing roughly 5% human AB serum and roughly 10 IU/ml IL-2. Half of the culture medium was replaced with fresh IL-2-containing medium on days 3 and 7. CD4+ T cells were isolated after roughly 9 days of culture through negative selection using the EasySep CD4+ T cell isolation kit. PBMCs were separated from whole blood using Ficoll-Paque Plus gradient centrifugation and then either used fresh or cryopreserved at -140C. Triplicate wells were generally used for each culture condition.

The source of this sequence is a human donor who received a COVID-19 vaccine. Recombination joined TRBV19 with TRBJ1-5, with the D gene uncertain. Sequences were derived from CD4+ T cells from blood, cultured in vitro, sampled after SARS-CoV-2 vaccination. In nucleotide form, the sequence is TGTGCCAGTAGTATAGGCCAGGCTAATCAGCCCCAGCATTTT. The encoded protein is CASSIGQANQPQHF.